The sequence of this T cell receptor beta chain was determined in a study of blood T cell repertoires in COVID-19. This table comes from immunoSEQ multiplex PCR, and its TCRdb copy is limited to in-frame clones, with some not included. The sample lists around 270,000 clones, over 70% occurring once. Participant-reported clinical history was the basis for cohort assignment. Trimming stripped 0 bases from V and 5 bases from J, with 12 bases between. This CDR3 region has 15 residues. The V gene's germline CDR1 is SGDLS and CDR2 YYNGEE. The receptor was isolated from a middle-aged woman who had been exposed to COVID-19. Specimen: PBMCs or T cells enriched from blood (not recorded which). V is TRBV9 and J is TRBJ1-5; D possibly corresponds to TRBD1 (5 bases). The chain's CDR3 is CASSVGAGNHQPQHF. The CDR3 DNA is TGTGCCAGCAGCGTAGGGGCAGGGAATCATCAGCCCCAGCATTTT.